What follows is one T cell receptor beta chain and its context. CDR1 and CDR2 from the germline V gene are SGHRS and YFSETQ. The V and J ends lost 4 bases and 8 bases, in that order; junction bases with no gene match: 6. This CDR3 region has 13 residues. These data are taken from a study of T cell changes during pregnancy in multiple sclerosis. The assay was immunoSEQ multiplex PCR, and TCRdb's table has in-frame clones only and misses some. The profile shows fewer than 110,000 clones, 85% to 95% of them singletons. The source is a female donor with multiple sclerosis, enrolled in a pregnancy study. This chain uses TRBV5-1 with TRBJ2-1; 7 bases map to TRBD1. The sequences come from peripheral blood, collected after pregnancy. CDR3 residues: CASSPEGQDEQFF. CDR3 coding DNA: TGCGCCAGCAGCCCGGAAGGACAGGATGAGCAGTTCTTC.